Listed below are T cell receptor beta chains from one sample, sequenced in a study of T cell changes during pregnancy in multiple sclerosis. Data came from immunoSEQ multiplex PCR; TCRdb stores just in-frame clones and leaves some out. The repertoire holds approximately 30,000 clones, with roughly 89% as singletons. Here the sequenced sample was CD4+ T cells from peripheral blood mononuclear cells, taken in the second trimester of pregnancy. These receptors were taken from a female donor with multiple sclerosis, enrolled in a pregnancy study. Both conserved end residues are part of each CDR3. The order of the fields is clone size, J gene, V gene, D gene, CDR3 DNA, CDR3 protein. The D gene is left open where the match is weak. The size entry is marked missing in some rows and otherwise reads once, few, many or a size class.

>-|TRBJ1-1|TRBV30|-
TGTGCCTGGAAACAGGGCCATACTGAAGCTTTCTTT
CAWKQGHTEAFF
>-|TRBJ1-3|TRBV30|-
TGTGCCTCCGCGACCGCTCTCGGACTTGGAAACACCATATATTTT
CASATALGLGNTIYF
>-|TRBJ2-5|TRBV19|-
TGTGCCACCGGGGACAACCTTCAAATAAAGGAAGAGACCCAGTACTTC
CATGDNLQIKEETQYF
>-|TRBJ2-2|TRBV6-7|-
TGTGCCAGCAGTCTGGACAGCGGGGAGCTGTTTTTT
CASSLDSGELFF
>-|TRBJ2-1|TRBV5-8|-
TGTGCCAGCAGCTTGGAAGGGGCGTACTACAATGAGCAGTTCTTC
CASSLEGAYYNEQFF
>-|TRBJ1-3|TRBV7-8|-
TGTGCCAGCAGCTTTCCGGGGAACACCATATATTTT
CASSFPGNTIYF
>-|TRBJ2-7|TRBV6-4|-
TGTGCCAGCAGTCTTGACGGGGTCGGGGAGCAGTACTTC
CASSLDGVGEQYF
>-|TRBJ2-1|TRBV28|-
TGTGCCAGCAGTTTAACGAGGGATCCGTTCTTC
CASSLTRDPFF
>-|TRBJ2-7|TRBV4-1|TRBD2
TGCGCCAGCAGCCAAGCCCCGGGAGCGGGGGTCTCCTACGAGCAGTACTTC
CASSQAPGAGVSYEQYF
>-|TRBJ2-1|TRBV25-1|TRBD2
TGTGCCAGCAGTGAGGGGGGGACTAGCGGGGGGCTCCACAATGAGCAGTTCTTC
CASSEGGTSGGLHNEQFF
>-|TRBJ2-3|TRBV11-2|-
TGTGCCAGCAGCCCGACTAAGGCCACAGATACGCAGTATTTT
CASSPTKATDTQYF
>-|TRBJ2-1|TRBV9|TRBD2
TGTGCCAGCAGGGACGGGCGGGGGGGCTCGAATGAGCAGTTCTTC
CASRDGRGGSNEQFF
>-|TRBJ1-4|TRBV5-1|TRBD1
TGCGCCAGCAGCTCCGGGACAGGGACTGACGGACTGTTTTTT
CASSSGTGTDGLFF
>-|TRBJ1-1|TRBV5-1|-
TGCGCCAGCAGCCAACCCCGGGGTGAAGCTTTCTTT
CASSQPRGEAFF
>-|TRBJ2-5|TRBV28|TRBD2
TGTGCCAGCAGTTTTCTACTAGCGGGGGGCGAGACCCAGTACTTC
CASSFLLAGGETQYF
>-|TRBJ1-5|TRBV6-6|-
TGTGCCAGCAGGAGTACAGGGAGCAATCAGCCCCAGCATTTT
CASRSTGSNQPQHF
>-|TRBJ1-1|TRBV29-1|-
TGCAGCGTTGACGAGAGGACTGAAGCTTTCTTT
CSVDERTEAFF
>once|TRBJ2-1|TRBV4-3|TRBD1
TGCGCCAGCAGCCAAGTAGGGACAGGATCTCAGCAGTTCTTC
CASSQVGTGSQQFF
>-|TRBJ2-1|TRBV5-4|TRBD1
TGTGCCAGCAGCTTGGACACAGGGGCGGCCTACAATGAGCAGTTCTTC
CASSLDTGAAYNEQFF
>-|TRBJ1-1|TRBV6-1|-
TGTGCCAGCAACGTCGGGAGGGCGGCTTTCTTT
CASNVGRAAFF
>-|TRBJ1-1|TRBV5-1|-
TGCGCCAGCAGCTTCCTAGTGGGGGGGAACACTGAAGCTTTCTTT
CASSFLVGGNTEAFF
>-|TRBJ1-5|TRBV19|-
TGTGCCAGTAGTCCCCGGGGAGGGGATCAGCCCCAGCATTTT
CASSPRGGDQPQHF
>-|TRBJ1-2|TRBV19|TRBD1
TGTGCCAGTAGTACCCCAGGGGGACCTCCTAGTGGAGGCTACACCTTC
CASSTPGGPPSGGYTF
>-|TRBJ1-1|TRBV7-2|-
TGTGCCAGCAGCTTAGCCACAGCGGACCTCGAAGCTTTCTTT
CASSLATADLEAFF
>once|TRBJ1-1|TRBV5-4|-
TGTGCCAGCAGCTCCATTTGGCGAGGGCATACTGAAGCTTTCTTT
CASSSIWRGHTEAFF
>-|TRBJ1-2|TRBV5-1|-
TGCGCCAGCGGACCGAGACAGTTTCATGGCTACACCTTC
CASGPRQFHGYTF
>-|TRBJ2-1|TRBV30|-
TGTGCCTGGAGTGTACGGGGCGGGGATGAGCAGTTCTTC
CAWSVRGGDEQFF
>-|TRBJ2-1|TRBV5-1|TRBD1
TGCGCCAGCAGCCGACAGGGGGCGGATAATGAGCAGTTCTTC
CASSRQGADNEQFF
>-|TRBJ2-3|TRBV6-5|-
TGTGCCAGCAATCTACAGGGATGGGCAGATACGCAGTATTTT
CASNLQGWADTQYF
>-|TRBJ1-2|TRBV18|-
TGTGCCAGCTCACCACCGGCAGGGGACTACGGCTACACCTTC
CASSPPAGDYGYTF
>-|TRBJ2-5|TRBV30|-
TGTGCCTGGAGTGTAGGGGGGACCCAGTACTTC
CAWSVGGTQYF
>few|TRBJ1-2|TRBV5-1|-
TGCGCCAGCAGCCCATACGGGAACTATGGCTACACCTTC
CASSPYGNYGYTF
>-|TRBJ1-5|TRBV28|-
TGTGCCAGCAGTTTACCCGGACAAAGGCCCCAGCATTTT
CASSLPGQRPQHF
>-|TRBJ2-2|TRBV5-1|TRBD1
TGCGCCAGCAGCTCGGGACAGTACACCGGGGAGCTGTTTTTT
CASSSGQYTGELFF
>few|TRBJ2-2|TRBV2|-
TGTGCCAGCACTGGAGGGGGGGAGCTGTTTTTT
CASTGGGELFF
>-|TRBJ2-5|TRBV27|-
TGTGCCAGCAGTTCTACCCAAGAGACCCAGTACTTC
CASSSTQETQYF
>-|TRBJ1-3|TRBV2|-
TGTGCCAGCAGTGAAAGGGCGACAGTCTCTGGAAACACCATATATTTT
CASSERATVSGNTIYF
>-|TRBJ1-1|TRBV7-2|-
TGTGCCAGCAGCTGGACACCAACACCGGGACTCGTCAAGAACACTGAAGCTTTCTTT
CASSWTPTPGLVKNTEAFF
>-|TRBJ1-6|TRBV7-2|-
TGTGCCAGCAGCTTAGCTAGGGGTTTGAATTCACCCCTCCACTTT
CASSLARGLNSPLHF
>-|TRBJ2-3|TRBV27|-
TGTGCCAGCAGTTTAGGCCAACAGCCTAGCACAGATACGCAGTATTTT
CASSLGQQPSTDTQYF
>-|TRBJ1-2|TRBV5-4|TRBD1
TGTGCCAGCAGCTTAGCCCGGACAGGAGCTAACTATGGCTACACCTTC
CASSLARTGANYGYTF
>-|TRBJ2-5|TRBV5-1|-
TGCGCCAGCAGTTTCGACAGAGAAGAGACCCAGTACTTC
CASSFDREETQYF
>once|TRBJ2-3|TRBV18|TRBD1
TGTGCCAGCTCACCGGGACAGGGAAGCACAGATACGCAGTATTTT
CASSPGQGSTDTQYF
>-|TRBJ1-2|TRBV7-8|TRBD1
TGTGCCAGCAGCCTCGACAGGGCGTCAAACTATGGCTACACCTTC
CASSLDRASNYGYTF
>once|TRBJ2-7|TRBV9|-
TGTGCCAGCAGCGTGGTGAACCAGGGGCCAGGCGAGCAGTACTTC
CASSVVNQGPGEQYF
>-|TRBJ1-1|TRBV30|TRBD1
TGTGCCTGGGGCCGGACAGGGATGAACACTGAAGCTTTCTTT
CAWGRTGMNTEAFF
>-|TRBJ2-7|TRBV5-1|-
TGCGCCAGCAGCTTGGTAATGGGGGGGGCAAACGAGCAGTACTTC
CASSLVMGGANEQYF
>-|TRBJ2-7|TRBV19|TRBD1
TGTGCCAGTAGTCCCCGGGACAGGCCTTCCGGCGAGCAGTACTTC
CASSPRDRPSGEQYF
>-|TRBJ2-5|TRBV11-2|TRBD1
TGTGCCAGCAGCGCACCGACAGGGTTAGAGACCCAGTACTTC
CASSAPTGLETQYF
>-|TRBJ2-4|TRBV11-2|-
TGTGCCAGCAGCTTAGACATAGCCAAAAACATTCAGTACTTC
CASSLDIAKNIQYF
>-|TRBJ2-6|TRBV10-3|TRBD2
TGTGCCATCAGTGAGTCGGGGGGGTCTGGGGCCAACGTCCTGACTTTC
CAISESGGSGANVLTF
>-|TRBJ2-5|TRBV30|TRBD2
TGTGCCTGGAACATAAGGGGAGGGAGAGAGACCCAGTACTTC
CAWNIRGGRETQYF
>-|TRBJ2-3|TRBV19|TRBD1
TGTGCCAGTAGTATAGACAGGGGGCGAGGCACAGATACGCAGTATTTT
CASSIDRGRGTDTQYF
>-|TRBJ1-2|TRBV14|-
TGTGCCAGCAGCCCCCGTCAGGGCTTCGGCTACACCTTC
CASSPRQGFGYTF
>-|TRBJ1-1|TRBV7-9|-
TGTGCCAGCAGCTTAATGAGGGCCACTGAAGCTTTCTTT
CASSLMRATEAFF